This T cell receptor beta chain was retrieved from a study of long-term antiretroviral therapy in people with HIV. Each specimen consisted of about 0.85-11 million cryopreserved PBMC prior to extraction of DNA. Researchers ran immunoSEQ v3.0 at survey level. The table came from immunoSEQ multiplex PCR; TCRdb's copy has only in-frame clones and leaves some out. The data contain tens of thousands of clones, around 82% of them singletons. The specimen was unsorted PBMCs, collected 3 years after starting antiretroviral therapy. The TCR was taken from a man aged 35-49 years with HIV.

The CDR3 nucleotides are TGTGCCAGTAGTATAACCCAGCGGGTTAACTATGGCTACACCTTC. Translating it yields CASSITQRVNYGYTF. V and J are TRBV19 and TRBJ1-2, with D hard to call. V was cut by 2 bases and J by 1 base, with 11 bases left in between. The CDR3 has 15 amino acids. Germline CDR1 is LNHDA and CDR2 is SQIVND (reference sequence).